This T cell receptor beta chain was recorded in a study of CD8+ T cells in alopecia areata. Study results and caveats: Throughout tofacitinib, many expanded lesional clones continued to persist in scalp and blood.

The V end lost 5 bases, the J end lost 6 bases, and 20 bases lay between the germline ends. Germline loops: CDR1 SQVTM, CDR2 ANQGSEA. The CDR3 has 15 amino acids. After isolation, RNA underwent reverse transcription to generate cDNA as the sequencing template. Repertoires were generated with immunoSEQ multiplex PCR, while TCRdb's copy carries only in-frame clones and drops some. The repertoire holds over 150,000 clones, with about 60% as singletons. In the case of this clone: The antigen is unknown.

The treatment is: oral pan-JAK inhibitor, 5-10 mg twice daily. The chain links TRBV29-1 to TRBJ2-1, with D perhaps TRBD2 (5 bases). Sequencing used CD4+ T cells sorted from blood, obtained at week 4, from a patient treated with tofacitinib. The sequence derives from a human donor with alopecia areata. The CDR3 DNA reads TGCAGCGTTTGGGGTGGCGGGTTAAAGGGCAATGAGCAGTTCTTC. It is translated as CSVWGGGLKGNEQFF.